This T cell receptor beta chain was captured by sequencing in a study of low-dose radiotherapy and immunotherapy resistance in tumors. Study-level background: Treatment included intravenous cyclophosphamide dosed at 200 mg/m2 every two weeks, one day before radiation and immunotherapy.

In its sample, this clonotype was seen many times. Alpha- and beta-chain coverage of first-strand cDNA came from TRAV- and TRBV-specific primers. A constant-region primer paired with the V-primer adapter amplified TCRs over approximately 19 PCR cycles. From the reads, TCRdb called clonotypes with MiXCR, one entry per CDR3 protein. The table records roughly 56,000 distinct CDR3 sequences, about a quarter of them present only once. Described time point: after trial treatment. Treatment noted: LDRT plus nivolumab, ipilimumab, low-dose cyclophosphamide and aspirin (RACIN trial). Between the trimmed V and J ends, which lost 7 bases and 0 bases, there was a span of 13 bases. Per the germline V gene, CDR1 is SNHLY and CDR2 is FYNNEI. The CDR3 covers 15 residues.

The sequencing here drew on PBMCs, taken after low-dose radiotherapy plus immunotherapy. The clonotype comes from a male donor with prostate cancer. This chain connects TRBV2 to TRBJ1-3; D unclear. This CDR3 reads CASTSDPRSGNTIYF. As DNA, the CDR3 is TGTGCCAGCACTTCCGACCCCCGCTCTGGAAACACCATATATTTT.